This record covers a single T cell receptor beta chain. One junction end does not reproduce the germline sequence, and a read error may be involved. It was with a sample-barcoded 5' primer and a J-beta primer mix that a second PCR of roughly 6 to 12 cycles was run. MiXCR, applied by TCRdb to the 5' RACE reads, yields one record per CDR3 protein. The table shows 890,000 or so distinct CDR3 sequences, with approximately 59% occurring only once. CDR3 length equals 17 residues. Germline values: CDR1 SGHAT, CDR2 FQNNGV. This specimen comes from a study of blood T cells in healthy people across ages. The chain carries TRBV11-2 and TRBJ2-3, with 9 positions matching TRBD1. Sequencing input: blood. This TCR came from a man aged 25-45 years in good health. In DNA form, the CDR3 reads TGTGCCAGCAGCCCAAGGACAGGGGATGAACGCACAAATACGCAGTATTTT. Protein: CASSPRTGDERTNTQYF.